This T cell receptor beta chain was found in a study of blood T cell repertoires in COVID-19. Study at large: Samples representing acute and convalescent COVID-19 were sourced from the United States, Italy and Spain. T cells, B-cell-depleted T cells, or PBMCs provided the cDNA or gDNA that served as material.

This table comes from immunoSEQ multiplex PCR, and its TCRdb copy is limited to in-frame clones, with some not included. This repertoire shows 310,000 or so clones, roughly 90% found once; its top ten account for around 2.2%. This CDR3 is built from 14 residues. Germline assignment: CDR1 MNHEY and CDR2 SMNVEV (reference sequence). After removal of 8 bases from V and 2 bases from J, the junction contained 5 bases not matched to a gene. The V gene is TRBV27, the J gene TRBJ2-3; 9 positions match TRBD1. The sequencing sample was made of peripheral blood. The TCR was taken from a woman aged 30 to 39 with COVID-19, enrolled during active disease. As DNA, the CDR3 is TGTGCCAGCGGCCGGGACAGGGTCACAGATACGCAGTATTTT. Translation gives CASGRDRVTDTQYF.